These 21 T cell receptor beta chains share one sample of origin, sequenced in a study of T cell responses to AZD1222 COVID-19 vaccine. Repertoires were generated with immunoSEQ multiplex PCR, while TCRdb's copy carries only in-frame clones and drops some. The data contain about 140,000 clones, around nine tenths of them seen just once; the ten biggest clones take up nearly 3.5%. Sequences were derived from peripheral blood, sampled on day 0 of AZD1222 vaccination. These receptors originate from an adult in good health.

The chain recombines TRBV19 with TRBJ2-4, with 8 bases aligning to TRBD2. Germline V gene sequence: CDR1 LNHDA, CDR2 SQIVND (reference sequence). The CDR3 sequence is 14 residues long. V lost 6 bases to trimming and J lost 8 bases; unmatched junction nucleotides: 9. CDR3 bases: TGTGCCAGTAGGGTGGGGACTAGTGCGGACATTCAGTACTTC. This sequence encodes CASRVGTSADIQYF.

This clone was recorded a few times. The chain recombines TRBV7-9 with TRBJ2-7; TRBD2 matches at 14 bases. There are 17 residues in the CDR3. CDR1 is SEHNR and CDR2 is FQNEAQ in the germline V gene (reference sequence). Trimming cost V 5 bases and J 3 bases; bases outside gene matches: 9. CDR3 in amino acids: CASSPGLAGDWRYEQYF. CDR3 bases: TGTGCCAGCAGCCCGGGACTAGCGGGAGATTGGCGCTACGAGCAGTACTTC.

The chain is built from TRBV7-3 and TRBJ2-2; 9 nucleotides align to TRBD2. The CDR3 consists of 15 residues. CDR1 is SGHTA and CDR2 is FQGTGA in the germline V gene. V lost 6 bases, J lost 7 bases, and 9 bases stayed unmatched. The CDR3 here is CASSPGTSGYGELFF. For the CDR3, the DNA is TGTGCCAGCAGTCCCGGAACTAGCGGGTACGGGGAGCTGTTTTTT.

The CDR3 region is CASSNTQSSYNEQFF. The DNA for the CDR3 is TGTGCCAGCAGCAATACCCAGAGCTCCTACAATGAGCAGTTCTTC. The gene calls are TRBV5-5 and TRBJ2-1; no clear D gene. CDR3 length equals 15 residues. V lost 4 bases and J lost 0, with 11 bases in between. CDR1 and CDR2 (germline): SGHKS, YYEKEE (reference sequence).

The V and J genes are TRBV9 and TRBJ2-5; 7 bases align to TRBD2. Germline loops: CDR1 SGDLS, CDR2 YYNGEE. J was trimmed by 5 bases and V by 0 bases; bases with no gene match: 10. The CDR3 runs to 16 residues. The CDR3 protein is CASSVGLAASAETQYF. CDR3 bases: TGTGCCAGCAGCGTAGGTCTAGCGGCTTCCGCGGAGACCCAGTACTTC. The variable domain in full, with the rest retrieved from reference TRBV9 and TRBJ2-5, is DSGVTQTPKHLITATGQRVTLRCSPRSGDLSVYWYQQSLDQGLQFLIQYYNGEERAKGNILERFSAQQFPDLHSELNLSSLELGDSALYFCASSVGLAASAETQYFGPGTRLLVL.

CDR3 sequence reads: CASSPQPWTGGVKGYTF. CDR3 nucleotide sequence: TGTGCCAGTAGTCCTCAACCTTGGACAGGGGGCGTGAAGGGCTACACCTTC. V is TRBV19 and J is TRBJ1-2; 11 bases align to TRBD1. The V gene end was trimmed by 5 bases and the J gene end by 8 bases; junction bases not matched to a gene: 16. Germline CDR1 LNHDA, CDR2 SQIVND (reference sequence). CDR3 length: 17 residues.

The chain joins TRBV5-1 to TRBJ1-6, with D possibly being TRBD1 (5 bases). There are 16 residues in the CDR3. Germline V gene sequence: CDR1 SGHRS, CDR2 YFSETQ. Trimming pared 4 bases from V and 7 bases from J, leaving 18 bases between. CDR3 loop: CASSPPTEPGNSPLHF. The CDR3, as DNA: TGCGCCAGCAGCCCACCGACAGAACCTGGCAATTCACCCCTCCACTTT.

Here the CDR3 DNA reads TGTGCCAGCAGAGCAACAGGGAACAATCAGCCCCAGCATTTT. Its translation is CASRATGNNQPQHF. The chain combines TRBV6-5 with TRBJ1-5; D is possibly TRBD1 (6 bases). The CDR3 spans 14 residues. The germline V gene encodes CDR1 MNHEY and CDR2 SVGAGI. V was trimmed by 6 bases and J by 3 bases, leaving 12 bases between them.

The gene calls are TRBV5-1 and TRBJ1-2, with D uncertain. The ends were cut back, 4 bases at V and 5 bases at J, with 12 bases in the middle. Germline V lookup: CDR1 SGHRS, CDR2 YFSETQ. The CDR3 loop spans 13 amino acids. CDR3 amino acids: CASSPDPEYGYTF. In DNA, the CDR3 is TGCGCCAGCAGCCCCGACCCCGAATATGGCTACACCTTC.

The genes are TRBV18 and TRBJ1-5, with D hard to call. V gave up 1 base and J gave up 3 bases, with 7 bases separating them. Looked up from germline, CDR1 is KGHSH and CDR2 is LQKENI. The CDR3 loop spans 14 amino acids. The DNA for the CDR3 is TGTGCCAGCTCACCACGACCGGACAATCAGCCCCAGCATTTT. Protein product: CASSPRPDNQPQHF.

The V call is TRBV10-3, the J call TRBJ1-3, with 10 bases identical to TRBD1. Germline-derived CDR1 and CDR2 are ENHRY and SYGVKD. The V segment lost 6 bases and the J segment 8 bases; nucleotides outside the gene matches: 13. CDR3 length: 16 residues. CDR3 protein: CAIRKPGTGVEDTIYF. The CDR3 nucleotides are TGTGCCATCAGAAAACCCGGGACAGGGGTAGAAGACACCATATATTTT.

The CDR3 DNA follows: TGTGCCAGCAGCGGGGACAACTATGGCTACACCTTC. Its protein product is CASSGDNYGYTF. The chain employs TRBV9 and TRBJ1-2; tentative D call: TRBD1 (5 bases). The V and J ends lost 3 bases and 2 bases respectively, with 5 bases between them. Germline V lookup: CDR1 SGDLS, CDR2 YYNGEE. The CDR3 runs 12 residues.

V usage is TRBV5-8 and J usage is TRBJ1-1; D possibly corresponds to TRBD1 (6 bases). The CDR3 spans 15 residues. Trimming took 2 bases from V and 6 from J, leaving 17 bases between them. CDR1 is SGHTS and CDR2 is YDEGEE in the germline V gene. The CDR3 DNA follows: TGTGCCAGCAGCTTACGAGGGGGTGTCTCCGCTGAAGCTTTCTTT. Protein: CASSLRGGVSAEAFF.

This chain joins TRBV7-8 and TRBJ2-5, with no clear D. CDR1 is SGHVS and CDR2 is FQNEAQ in the germline V gene. V was clipped by 5 bases and J by 2 bases, with 3 bases between them. This CDR3 region has 11 residues. The CDR3 region is CASSRQETQYF. The CDR3 DNA reads TGTGCCAGCAGCCGTCAAGAGACCCAGTACTTC. Complete variable domain (other parts from reference TRBV7-8 and TRBJ2-5): GAGVSQSPRYKVAKRGQDVALRCDPISGHVSLFWYQQALGQGPEFLTYFQNEAQLDKSGLPSDRFFAERPEGSVSTLKIQRTQQEDSAVYLCASSRQETQYFGPGTRLLVL.

This chain connects TRBV5-4 to TRBJ1-6; D is undetermined. V lost 2 bases and J 7 bases, leaving 7 bases between the germline ends. Germline assignment: CDR1 SGHNT and CDR2 YYREEE (reference sequence). The CDR3 extends over 13 amino acids. As DNA, the CDR3 is TGTGCCAGCAGCTTTTCTGCGAATTCACCCCTCCACTTT. It yields the protein CASSFSANSPLHF.

The chain has TRBV29-1 and TRBJ2-3; D unresolved. CDR3 length: 14 amino acids. The germline gives CDR1 SQVTM, CDR2 ANQGSEA. Trimming pared 0 bases from V and 2 bases from J, leaving 9 bases between. For the CDR3, the DNA is TGCAGCGTTGAAGATTACCAGTTCACAGATACGCAGTATTTT. Translation: CSVEDYQFTDTQYF.

The chain carries TRBV19 and TRBJ2-1; TRBD2 matches at 11 bases. The CDR3 is made up of 17 amino acids. The ends lost 3 bases at V and 8 bases at J; junction bases unmatched: 12. The germline CDR1 and CDR2 sequences are LNHDA and SQIVND (reference sequence). CDR3 amino acids: CASSMGTSGYGGDEQFF. CDR3 DNA: TGTGCCAGTAGTATGGGGACTAGCGGATACGGCGGCGATGAGCAGTTCTTC.

The chain carries TRBV27 and TRBJ1-2, with D maybe TRBD1 (5 bases). Per germline, CDR1 MNHEY and CDR2 SMNVEV (reference sequence). The CDR3 sequence is 13 residues long. V dropped 8 bases and J dropped 3 bases, with 13 bases sitting between them. Written as DNA, the CDR3 is TGTGCCAGCCCTCGCGGGGGATACTATGGCTACACCTTC. This encodes CASPRGGYYGYTF.

The sample holds a few counts of this clone. The gene calls are TRBV19 and TRBJ1-2, with a possible D match to TRBD1 (5 bases). CDR1 is LNHDA, CDR2 SQIVND, per germline (reference sequence). This CDR3 is 13 amino acids long. Between the trimmed V and J ends, which lost 7 bases and 3 bases, there was a span of 12 bases. In nucleotides, the CDR3 is TGTGCCAGTAAGCAGGCAGGGCACTATGGCTACACCTTC. It encodes CASKQAGHYGYTF.

The chain carries TRBV3-1 (or the pseudogene TRBV3-2) and TRBJ2-2; D possibly corresponds to TRBD1 (6 bases). V was shortened by 6 bases and J by 6 bases, with 14 bases between the two germline ends. There are 14 residues in the CDR3. Germline-derived CDR1 and CDR2 are LGHDT and YNNKEL (reference sequence). The CDR3 nucleotides are TGTGCCAGCAGGGACAGCAACGGGGCCGGGGAGCTGTTTTTT. The encoded protein is CASRDSNGAGELFF.

V gene TRBV28 combines with J gene TRBJ2-3; D remains unclear. The CDR3 is 12 residues long. The V and J ends lost 3 bases and 7 bases respectively, with 8 bases between them. Per the germline V gene, CDR1 is MDHEN and CDR2 is SYDVKM. CDR3 residues: CASSFGEYTQYF. DNA for the CDR3: TGTGCCAGCAGTTTTGGCGAGTATACGCAGTATTTT.